A selection of T cell receptor beta chains follows, all from one sample in a study of regulatory T cells in long-lasting Graves disease. TCRdb recomputed calls from the multiplex PCR reads with MiXCR, one row per CDR3 protein. The data show some 420,000 distinct CDR3 sequences, less than 25% seen once. The material sequenced was peripheral blood mononuclear cells (PBMCs), taken when the disease was refractory, from a patient treated with antithyroid drugs. The receptor source for this set is a female donor with Graves disease. Each CDR3 is given with its conserved first and last residue. D genes are given only for firm matches. Where a row states a size, it is once, few, many or the class of an expanded clone; other rows omit it.

clone_size | j_call | d_call | v_call | cdr3_aa | cdr3_nt
many | TRBJ2-7 | - | TRBV12-3/TRBV12-4 | CASSPGGSGVYEQYF | TGTGCCAGCAGTCCCGGGGGTAGCGGTGTCTACGAGCAGTACTTC
many | TRBJ1-2 | - | TRBV6-1 | CASSDEGNGYTF | TGTGCCAGCAGTGACGAGGGAAATGGCTACACCTTC
many | TRBJ1-2 | TRBD1 | TRBV19 | CASSLAGTGYGYTF | TGTGCCAGTAGCCTCGCCGGGACAGGCTATGGCTACACCTTC
few | TRBJ2-5 | - | TRBV7-2 | CASSGLGGRWTQYF | TGTGCCAGCAGCGGGCTTGGAGGGAGATGGACCCAGTACTTC
- | TRBJ1-4 | - | TRBV19 | CASSPGLEDEKLFF | TGTGCCAGTAGCCCGGGACTTGAAGATGAAAAACTGTTTTTT
few | TRBJ1-3 | - | TRBV15 | CATSRDPPGMAGNTIYF | TGTGCCACCAGCAGAGATCCTCCGGGAATGGCTGGAAACACCATATATTTT
- | TRBJ2-4 | - | TRBV18 | CASSPKRENIQYF | TGTGCCAGCTCACCAAAACGTGAAAACATTCAGTACTTC
many | TRBJ2-7 | - | TRBV28 | CASSHGGIYEQYF | TGTGCCAGCAGTCATGGGGGGATCTACGAGCAGTACTTC
many | TRBJ2-1 | - | TRBV28 | CASSFPDSYNEQFF | TGTGCCAGCAGTTTTCCCGACAGCTACAATGAGCAGTTCTTC
- | TRBJ1-2 | - | TRBV7-9 | CASSLTDGDYYGYTF | TGTGCCAGCAGCCTAACGGACGGAGATTATTATGGCTACACCTTC
many | TRBJ2-5 | - | TRBV29-1 | CSAGRNQETQYF | TGCAGCGCCGGACGGAACCAAGAGACCCAGTACTTC
- | TRBJ2-5 | - | TRBV7-9 | CASSLVEAETQYF | TGTGCCAGCAGCTTAGTGGAGGCGGAGACCCAGTACTTC
many | TRBJ2-7 | TRBD2 | TRBV7-2 | CASSLRTSGATYEQYF | TGTGCCAGCAGCCTCAGGACTAGCGGGGCTACCTACGAGCAGTACTTC
- | TRBJ1-1 | - | TRBV4-3 | CASSQQQNTEAFF | TGCGCCAGCAGCCAACAGCAGAACACTGAAGCTTTCTTT
- | TRBJ1-1 | TRBD1 | TRBV7-2 | CASSLEAGGLNTEAFF | TGTGCCAGCAGCTTGGAGGCAGGGGGTCTGAACACTGAAGCTTTCTTT
many | TRBJ2-7 | TRBD1 | TRBV7-8 | CASSQPGQGNHEQYF | TGTGCCAGCAGCCAGCCGGGACAGGGAAATCACGAGCAGTACTTC
many | TRBJ1-6 | - | TRBV28 | CASSLISRGGAFSPLHF | TGTGCCAGCAGTTTAATCTCTAGGGGGGGCGCCTTTTCACCCCTCCACTTT
- | TRBJ2-7 | - | TRBV4-1 | CASSQVRLLVPYEQYF | TGCGCCAGCAGCCAAGTACGATTGCTCGTCCCATACGAGCAGTACTTC
few | TRBJ2-7 | - | TRBV7-9 | CASTTWGAGKYEQYF | TGTGCCAGCACTACGTGGGGGGCTGGCAAATACGAGCAGTACTTC
many | TRBJ2-2 | - | TRBV28 | CASSWQGRSGELFF | TGTGCCAGCAGTTGGCAGGGGAGGTCCGGGGAGCTGTTTTTT
few | TRBJ1-6 | - | TRBV27 | CATTPPDDNSPLHF | TGTGCCACCACCCCACCGGATGATAATTCACCCCTCCACTTT
few | TRBJ1-2 | - | TRBV14 | CASRHNMNPYGYTF | TGTGCCAGCAGACATAATATGAACCCTTATGGCTACACCTTC
few | TRBJ1-6 | TRBD1 | TRBV2 | CASRETGQLNSPLHF | TGTGCCAGCAGGGAGACGGGACAGCTTAATTCACCCCTCCACTTT
- | TRBJ1-3 | - | TRBV6-5 | CASSFTGSVGNTIYF | TGTGCCAGCAGTTTTACAGGGTCAGTTGGAAACACCATATATTTT
- | TRBJ2-5 | - | TRBV5-4 | CASSLELGGQETQYF | TGTGCCAGCAGCTTGGAGTTGGGGGGCCAAGAGACCCAGTACTTC
- | TRBJ1-1 | - | TRBV6-6 | CAGSYSMEGSGEAFF | TGTGCCGGCAGTTACTCGATGGAAGGGTCTGGGGAAGCTTTCTTT
many | TRBJ1-6 | - | TRBV5-1 | CASSPRDTDIIQPLHF | TGCGCCAGCAGTCCACGAGATACAGACATAATTCAACCCCTCCACTTT
many | TRBJ2-7 | TRBD1 | TRBV29-1 | CSAGQGIHEQYF | TGCAGCGCGGGACAGGGTATACACGAGCAGTACTTC
- | TRBJ2-7 | - | TRBV3-1 | CASSYPHPRREQYF | TGTGCCAGCAGCTATCCCCACCCTCGGCGGGAGCAGTACTTC
many | TRBJ2-5 | TRBD2 | TRBV11-2 | CASSLPAGGRETQYF | TGTGCCAGCAGCTTACCAGCGGGGGGCCGGGAGACCCAGTACTTC
few | TRBJ2-2 | TRBD1 | TRBV6-1 | CASRMTGGGTGELFF | TGTGCCAGCAGAATGACAGGGGGCGGCACCGGGGAGCTGTTTTTT
many | TRBJ2-5 | - | TRBV15 | CATSSDRPQETQYF | TGTGCCACCAGCAGCGACAGGCCCCAAGAGACCCAGTACTTC
many | TRBJ1-6 | - | TRBV7-2 | CASSLRKGSPLHF | TGTGCCAGCAGCCTTAGAAAGGGTTCACCCCTCCACTTT
few | TRBJ2-7 | TRBD2 | TRBV4-1 | CASSQERRLAGSGQYF | TGCGCCAGCAGCCAAGAGAGGAGACTAGCGGGCTCTGGGCAGTACTTC
many | TRBJ1-1 | - | TRBV2 | CASSFDGVLKAFF | TGTGCCAGCAGTTTTGACGGAGTACTTAAAGCTTTCTTT
- | TRBJ1-5 | TRBD1 | TRBV6-1 | CASTKGQGPQPQHF | TGTGCCAGCACTAAGGGACAGGGTCCTCAGCCCCAGCATTTT
many | TRBJ2-5 | TRBD2 | TRBV20-1 | CSADGTSETQYF | TGCAGTGCTGATGGGACTAGCGAGACCCAGTACTTC
few | TRBJ2-7 | TRBD1 | TRBV28 | CASTSLAGQGHIEQYF | TGTGCCAGCACTTCTCTTGCGGGACAGGGGCATATCGAGCAGTACTTC
few | TRBJ1-6 | - | TRBV6-1 | CASSAGRQGLSPLHF | TGTGCCAGCAGTGCGGGACGCCAAGGTTTATCACCCCTCCACTTT
medium-sized | TRBJ1-1 | - | TRBV28 | CASSFPGMGGDTEAFF | TGTGCCAGCAGTTTCCCTGGAATGGGGGGCGACACTGAAGCTTTCTTT
- | TRBJ1-6 | - | TRBV20-1 | CSARQYGSSYNSPLHF | TGCAGTGCTAGACAGTACGGAAGCTCCTATAATTCACCCCTCCACTTT
many | TRBJ1-6 | - | TRBV15 | CATSSRVIYNSPLHF | TGTGCCACCAGCAGCAGAGTGATTTATAATTCACCCCTCCACTTT
few | TRBJ2-7 | - | TRBV7-9 | CASGPAGTLASYEQYF | TGTGCCAGCGGCCCAGCCGGGACTCTTGCCTCCTACGAGCAGTACTTC
- | TRBJ2-3 | TRBD1 | TRBV5-6 | CASSLGTGEADTQYF | TGTGCCAGCAGCTTGGGGACAGGGGAGGCAGATACGCAGTATTTT
many | TRBJ2-7 | - | TRBV7-2 | CASSQNGQGLAEQYF | TGTGCCAGCAGCCAGAACGGACAGGGACTAGCCGAGCAGTACTTC
- | TRBJ2-7 | - | TRBV20-1 | CSARDWGSSYEQYF | TGCAGTGCTAGAGATTGGGGCAGCTCCTACGAGCAGTACTTC
many | TRBJ1-2 | - | TRBV28 | CASRDTGTHYGYTF | TGTGCCAGCAGGGATACCGGGACCCACTATGGCTACACCTTC
many | TRBJ2-5 | - | TRBV11-2 | CASSLVWGTLETQYF | TGTGCCAGCAGCTTAGTCTGGGGAACCTTAGAGACCCAGTACTTC
many | TRBJ2-7 | - | TRBV11-3 | CASSPGTYHEQYF | TGTGCCAGCAGCCCCGGGACGTATCACGAGCAGTACTTC
many | TRBJ2-7 | - | TRBV28 | CASSPSAHYEQYF | TGTGCCAGCAGCCCGTCCGCCCACTACGAGCAGTACTTC
many | TRBJ1-1 | - | TRBV6-5 | CASSYSQALNTEAFF | TGTGCCAGCAGTTATTCTCAGGCACTCAACACTGAAGCTTTCTTT
many | TRBJ1-1 | - | TRBV6-1 | CASSDGGWNTEAFF | TGTGCCAGCAGCGACGGGGGATGGAACACTGAAGCTTTCTTT
few | TRBJ1-4 | - | TRBV9 | CASSGGLYHEKLFF | TGTGCCAGCAGCGGAGGGCTATATCACGAAAAACTGTTTTTT
many | TRBJ1-1 | - | TRBV7-9 | CASSSAGTEAFF | TGTGCCAGCAGCTCGGCGGGAACTGAAGCTTTCTTT
- | TRBJ1-1 | - | TRBV18 | CASSPGVANTEAFF | TGTGCCAGCTCACCCGGGGTTGCGAACACTGAAGCTTTCTTT